This T cell receptor (beta chain) was documented in a study of blood T cell repertoires in COVID-19. The table came from immunoSEQ multiplex PCR; TCRdb's copy has only in-frame clones and leaves some out. The sample comprises 150,000 to 200,000 clones, about nine tenths of which are singletons, and 15% to 20% rests with the top ten. The CDR3 runs to 15 residues. The V and J ends lost 3 bases and 4 bases, in that order; junction bases with no gene match: 7. The germline gives CDR1 SGHAT, CDR2 FQNNGV. This TCR was recovered from a man aged 55 to 70 with active or convalescent COVID-19. The J gene is TRBJ2-7, the V gene TRBV11-2; 9 bases agree with TRBD2. Sequencing was carried out using peripheral blood. In DNA form, the CDR3 reads TGTGCCAGCAGCTTGTCACCTAGCGGGACTTACGAGCAGTACTTC. This sequence encodes CASSLSPSGTYEQYF.